The T cell receptor beta chain under discussion was sequenced for a study of CD8 T cells in ankylosing spondylitis. Quantitative 5'-RACE with molecular barcodes produced the TCR beta libraries. TCRdb passed the 5' RACE reads through MiXCR, listing each CDR3 protein once. The table records approximately 300,000 distinct CDR3 sequences, 6.5% to 10% of them present only once. This clonotype came up many times. The antigen remains undetermined. At one end, the junction sequence differs from germline, possibly due to a read error. Study-wide results and limits: Relatively scarce in peripheral blood, disease-linked clones were CD8+. Seemingly distinctive of ankylosing spondylitis blood was a TCR beta motif formed by eight highly homologous variants.

CDR1 and CDR2 (germline): SGHRS, YFSETQ. The CDR3 has 14 residues. Source material: blood, either unsorted or a sorted T cell fraction (not recorded which). The source of this sequence is a male donor with ankylosing spondylitis. The chain carries TRBV5-1 and TRBJ2-7; 9 bases match TRBD1. The CDR3 sequence: CASSLGQGPYEQYF. The CDR3 region has the DNA TGTGCCAGCAGTTTGGGACAGGGCCCCTACGAGCAGTACTTC.